This TCR beta chain was identified during a study of T-cell memory formation after mild COVID-19. This clonotype was recorded a few times. Between the trimmed V and J ends, which lost 5 bases and 8 bases, there was a span of 12 bases. This CDR3 has 13 residues. Germline CDR1 reads SGHAT; CDR2 reads FQNNGV. TCRdb ran MiXCR on the 5' RACE reads and lists one entry per CDR3 protein. The table shows 550,000 to 700,000 distinct CDR3 sequences, with 18% occurring only once. Sequencing used PBMCs or a T cell subset sorted from them (not recorded which). The sequence was obtained from an adult woman who had mild COVID-19 (a few samples of this study predate the infection). Cell type and time point are not known. This rearrangement joins TRBV11-2 to TRBJ1-4; possibly TRBD1 for D (5 bases). The CDR3 is CASSPRGPEKLFF. DNA of the CDR3: TGTGCCAGCAGCCCGCGGGGCCCAGAAAAACTGTTTTTT. Supplemented by reference TRBV11-2 and TRBJ1-4, the full variable domain reads EAGVAQSPRYKIIEKRQSVAFWCNPISGHATLYWYQQILGQGPKLLIQFQNNGVVDDSQLPKDRFSAERLKGVDSTLKIQPAKLEDSAVYLCASSPRGPEKLFFGSGTQLSVL.